This TCR beta chain was documented in a study of blood T cell repertoires in COVID-19. Study-wide context: Material from acute and convalescent COVID-19 was sourced from the United States, Italy and Spain.

Adults between about 18 and 95 years of age took part from 24 US areas. Within the 2 weeks before study entry, each person in the exposed group met a COVID-19 case. The germline V gene encodes CDR1 SGHVS and CDR2 FQNEAQ. The CDR3 is 18 residues long. V was pared by 5 bases and J by 2 bases, with 22 bases between. Clones were sequenced by immunoSEQ multiplex PCR, and TCRdb holds only the in-frame ones, with some missing. Here the sample spans around 250,000 clones, approximately 88% being singletons. The chain joins TRBV7-8 to TRBJ1-5; possibly TRBD1 for D (5 bases). Sequencing input: PBMCs or T cells enriched from blood (not recorded which). The sequence was collected from a woman between 40 and 50 years old who had been exposed to COVID-19. The CDR3 nucleotides read TGTGCCAGCAGCCCGGCCGGTAGGGGTGATGCGGGCAATCAGCCCCAGCATTTT. It is translated as CASSPAGRGDAGNQPQHF.